One and the same sample provided the 13 T cell receptor beta chains below, sequenced in a study of blood T cell repertoires in COVID-19. Generated by immunoSEQ multiplex PCR, the TCRdb table keeps only in-frame clones and is missing some. The sample records under 130,000 clones, roughly 84% being singletons. The sample consisted of peripheral blood. These TCRs come from a human donor in a cohort sampled during active COVID-19.

V gene TRBV5-6 combines with J gene TRBJ2-7, with 7 bases that match TRBD1. Trimming removed 1 base from V and 4 bases from J; junction bases left unmatched: 5. The CDR3 spans 14 residues. Germline CDR1 reads SGHDT; CDR2 reads YYEEEE. In DNA form, the CDR3 reads TGTGCCAGCAGCTTGATGACAGGGTTGTACGAGCAGTACTTC. This sequence encodes CASSLMTGLYEQYF.

The gene calls are TRBV4-2 and TRBJ2-3, with 14 positions matching TRBD2. The CDR3 is 15 residues long. Germline CDR1 reads LGHNA; CDR2 reads YNFKEQ. V lost 8 bases, J lost 3 bases, and 4 bases stayed unmatched. The CDR3 DNA reads TGTGCCAGCCGACTAGCGGGGGGGGGAACAGATACGCAGTATTTT. Translation gives CASRLAGGGTDTQYF.

V usage is TRBV2 and J usage is TRBJ2-7; D gene uncertain. Per the germline V gene, CDR1 is SNHLY and CDR2 is FYNNEI. The length of the CDR3 is 10 residues. V shed 8 bases and J shed 3 bases, with 5 bases lying between them. Written as DNA, the CDR3 is TGTGCCAGCGTAAACTACGAGCAGTACTTC. As protein: CASVNYEQYF. Supplemented by reference TRBV2 and TRBJ2-7, the full variable domain reads EPEVTQTPSHQVTQMGQEVILRCVPISNHLYFYWYRQILGQKVEFLVSFYNNEISEKSEIFDDQFSVERPDGSNFTLKIRSTKLEDSAMYFCASVNYEQYFGPGTRLTVT.

The chain couples TRBV19 to TRBJ1-1; D remains unclear. The CDR3 length is 16 residues. Trimming left V 3 bases short and J 1 base short, with 15 bases between. Germline CDR1 and CDR2: LNHDA and SQIVND (reference sequence). As DNA, the CDR3 is TGTGCCAGTAGTATCTTCAGACTTACACGGAACACTGAAGCTTTCTTT. Amino acid sequence: CASSIFRLTRNTEAFF. Full variable domain (remainder filled in from reference TRBV19 and TRBJ1-1): DGGITQSPKYLFRKEGQNVTLSCEQNLNHDAMYWYRQDPGQGLRLIYYSQIVNDFQKGDIAEGYSVSREKKESFPLTVTSAQKNPTAFYLCASSIFRLTRNTEAFFGQGTRLTVV.

The V call is TRBV5-6, the J call TRBJ2-7; 10 bases are a match to TRBD1. From germline, CDR1 is SGHDT and CDR2 YYEEEE. Unmatched junction bases numbered 3, after V lost 5 bases and J lost 4 bases. The CDR3 length is 13 residues. CDR3 in DNA: TGTGCCAGCAGTCGGGACAGGGGATACGAGCAGTACTTC. This codes for CASSRDRGYEQYF.

The chain links TRBV16 to TRBJ2-7, with 7 bases identical to TRBD1. This CDR3 region has 13 residues. V shed 5 bases and J 2 bases; nucleotides not matched to a gene: 3. Germline V gene sequence: CDR1 KGHSY, CDR2 FQNENV. For the CDR3, the DNA is TGTGCCAGCAGCTGGGACAGTACCTACGAGCAGTACTTC. As protein: CASSWDSTYEQYF.

The rearrangement uses TRBV7-6 and TRBJ2-2; 13 nucleotides align to TRBD2. This CDR3 has 16 residues. V gave up 4 bases and J gave up 5 bases; unmatched junction bases: 4. CDR1 is SGHVS, CDR2 FNYEAQ, per germline. Here the CDR3 DNA reads TGTGCCAGCAGCTACGGACTAGCGGGAGAGACCGGGGAGCTGTTTTTT. The encoded protein is CASSYGLAGETGELFF.

This sequence joins TRBV5-1 and TRBJ1-1, with D possibly matching TRBD1 (5 bases). Germline lookup yields CDR1 SGHRS and CDR2 YFSETQ. Trimming stripped 7 bases from V and 5 bases from J, with 15 bases between. The CDR3 has 13 amino acids. CDR3 region: CASHSQAGTEAFF. The CDR3 nucleotides read TGCGCCAGCCACTCACAGGCGGGAACTGAAGCTTTCTTT.

V usage is TRBV5-1 and J usage is TRBJ1-2; the D gene is possibly TRBD1 (5 bases). Germline assignment: CDR1 SGHRS and CDR2 YFSETQ. With 2 bases removed from V and 1 base from J, the gap between germline ends came to 6 bases. The CDR3 runs to 13 residues. CDR3 bases: TGCGCCAGCAGCTTCCAGGGTAACTATGGCTACACCTTC. Its translation is CASSFQGNYGYTF.

V is TRBV19 and J is TRBJ2-7, with 7 bases identical to TRBD1. This CDR3 has 14 amino acids. Germline V gene data show CDR1 as LNHDA and CDR2 as SQIVND (reference sequence). J lost 3 bases, V lost 6 bases, and 8 bases had no gene match. The CDR3 loop reads CASSPGQTFYEQYF. Written as DNA, the CDR3 is TGTGCCAGTAGCCCGGGACAGACTTTCTACGAGCAGTACTTC.

The J gene is TRBJ2-3, the V gene TRBV28; 12 bases line up with TRBD1. V shed 5 bases, J shed 4 bases, and the junction held 10 bases outside the gene matches. The CDR3 sequence is 17 residues long. Germline loops: CDR1 MDHEN, CDR2 SYDVKM. The CDR3 loop is CASSPRTGTGGADTQYF. CDR3 DNA sequence: TGTGCCAGCAGTCCCCGTACCGGGACAGGGGGCGCAGATACGCAGTATTTT.

The rearrangement links TRBV9 to TRBJ2-2; a weak D match, TRBD1 (6 bases). Trimming stripped 3 bases from V and 5 bases from J, with 14 bases between. From germline, CDR1 is SGDLS and CDR2 YYNGEE. The CDR3 spans 15 residues. The CDR3 reads CASSENRVRTGELFF. The CDR3, as DNA: TGTGCCAGCAGCGAGAACAGGGTTCGGACCGGGGAGCTGTTTTTT.

The CDR3 reads CSAQLQETQYF. The CDR3 DNA follows: TGCAGTGCCCAGTTACAAGAGACCCAGTACTTC. The V call is TRBV20-1, the J call TRBJ2-5; D gene uncertain. CDR3 length equals 11 residues. V was clipped by 6 bases and J by 2 bases, with 7 bases between them. Germline CDR1 and CDR2: DFQATT and SNEGSKA (reference sequence).